The clone carrying this T cell receptor beta chain appeared many times. Its antigen is not known. The data were obtained in a study of breast tumors, draining lymph nodes, adjacent tissues. General study results and limits: Compared with basal-like, luminal-like tumors shared significantly more repertoire with nontumor tissue. Tumors had less TCR diversity than lymph nodes, more than nontumor tissue. That most tumor T cells come from lymph nodes remained unproven.

The lymph nodes were axillary draining lymph nodes from breast cancer patients. Germline CDR1 reads SGHTA; CDR2 reads FQGNSA. The V gene end was trimmed by 1 base and the J gene end by 6 bases; junction bases not matched to a gene: 3. This CDR3 is 17 amino acids long. One entry per CDR3 protein, called by TCRdb with MiXCR from the multiplex PCR reads. The sample consists of under 350,000 distinct CDR3 sequences, more than 30% of them appearing once. The receptor was isolated from a female donor with breast cancer. Some clones in this sample may be carry-over from other donors' samples. V usage is TRBV7-2 and J usage is TRBJ2-1; TRBD2 aligns across 16 bases. The sample comprised axillary lymph node tissue. CDR3 coding DNA: TGTGCCAGCAGCTTAGAAGGGACTAGCGGGAGGGCCAATGAGCAGTTCTTC. This encodes CASSLEGTSGRANEQFF.